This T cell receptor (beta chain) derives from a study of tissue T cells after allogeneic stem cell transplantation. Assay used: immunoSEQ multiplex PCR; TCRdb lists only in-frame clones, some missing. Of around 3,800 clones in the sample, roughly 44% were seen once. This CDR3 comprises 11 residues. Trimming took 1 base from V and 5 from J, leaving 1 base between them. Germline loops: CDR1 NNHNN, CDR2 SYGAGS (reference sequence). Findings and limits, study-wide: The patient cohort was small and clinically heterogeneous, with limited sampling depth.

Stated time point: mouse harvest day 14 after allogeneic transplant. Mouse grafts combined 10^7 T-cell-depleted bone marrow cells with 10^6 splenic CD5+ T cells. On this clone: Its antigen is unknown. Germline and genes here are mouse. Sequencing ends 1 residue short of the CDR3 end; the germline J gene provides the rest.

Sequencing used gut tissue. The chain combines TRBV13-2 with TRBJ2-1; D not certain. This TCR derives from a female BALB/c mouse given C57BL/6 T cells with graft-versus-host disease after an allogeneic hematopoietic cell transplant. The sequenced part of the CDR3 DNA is TGTGCCAGCGGTGATAATGCTGAGCAGTTC. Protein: CASGDNAEQF. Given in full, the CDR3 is CASGDNAEQFF.